This TCR beta chain was found in a study of T cell repertoires in cytomegalovirus infection. A remark on this clonotype: The antigen is undetermined.

V lost 0 bases and J lost 3, with 14 bases in between. The CDR3 covers 16 residues. Germline V gene data show CDR1 as LGHNA and CDR2 as YSLEER. TCRdb passed the reads through MiXCR, listing each CDR3 protein once. This table has roughly 120,000 distinct CDR3 sequences, 32% appearing once. The chain uses TRBV4-3 and TRBJ1-2; D uncertain. This TCR was recovered from a human donor in good health (CMV status not recorded). Some clones in this sample may be carry-over from other donors' samples. This specimen was CD8+ T cells from cultured PBMCs, taken from culture after CMV antigen stimulation. The CDR3 reads CASSQDWNPGDYGYTF. The CDR3 DNA is TGCGCCAGCAGCCAAGATTGGAATCCCGGGGACTATGGCTACACCTTC.